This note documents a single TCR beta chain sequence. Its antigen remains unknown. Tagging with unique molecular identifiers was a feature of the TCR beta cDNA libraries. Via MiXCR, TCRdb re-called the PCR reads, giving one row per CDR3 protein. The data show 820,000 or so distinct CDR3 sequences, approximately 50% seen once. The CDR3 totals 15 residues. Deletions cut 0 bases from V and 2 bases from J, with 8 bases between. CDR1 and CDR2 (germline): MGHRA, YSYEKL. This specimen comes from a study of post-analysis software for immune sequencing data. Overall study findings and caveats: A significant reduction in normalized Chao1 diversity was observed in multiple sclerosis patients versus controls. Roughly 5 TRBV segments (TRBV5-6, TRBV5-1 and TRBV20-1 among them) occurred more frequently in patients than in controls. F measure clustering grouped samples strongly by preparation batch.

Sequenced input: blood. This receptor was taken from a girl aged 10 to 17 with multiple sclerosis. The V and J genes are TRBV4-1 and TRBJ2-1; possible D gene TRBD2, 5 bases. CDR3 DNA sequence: TGCGCCAGCAGCCAAGACGACGGGGCCTACAATGAGCAGTTCTTC. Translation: CASSQDDGAYNEQFF.